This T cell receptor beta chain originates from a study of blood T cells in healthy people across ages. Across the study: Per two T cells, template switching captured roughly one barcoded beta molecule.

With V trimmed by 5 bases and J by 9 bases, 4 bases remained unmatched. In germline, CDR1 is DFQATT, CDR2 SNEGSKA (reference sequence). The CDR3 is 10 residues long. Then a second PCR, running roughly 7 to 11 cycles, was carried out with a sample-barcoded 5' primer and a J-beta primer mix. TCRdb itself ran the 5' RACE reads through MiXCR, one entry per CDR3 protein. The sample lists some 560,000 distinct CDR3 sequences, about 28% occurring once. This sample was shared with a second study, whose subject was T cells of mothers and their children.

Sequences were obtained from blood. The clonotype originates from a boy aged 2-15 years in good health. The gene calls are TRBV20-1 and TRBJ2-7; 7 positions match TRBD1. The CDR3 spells CSAQNRGQYF. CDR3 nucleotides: TGCAGTGCTCAAAACAGGGGGCAGTACTTC.